Listed below are T cell receptor beta chains from one sample, sequenced in a study of cytomegalovirus exposure and HLA in healthy donors. Produced via immunoSEQ multiplex PCR; TCRdb's table is partial and in-frame only. The sample carries under 150,000 clones, approximately 80% recorded once. Sequencing was performed on PBMCs. The origin of the receptors is a woman in her twenties or thirties in good health and CMV-seropositive. The CDR3 runs from the conserved cysteine through the conserved F or W. D genes are given only for firm matches. The size entry is marked missing in some rows and otherwise reads once, few, many or a size class.

cdr3_length	clone_size	d_call	v_call	j_call	cdr3_nt	cdr3_aa
13	.	.	TRBV6-6	TRBJ2-5	TGTGCCACCTTGGGTGGACAGCAAGAGACCCAGTACTTC	CATLGGQQETQYF
17	.	TRBD2	TRBV7-2	TRBJ2-5	TGTGCCAGCAGCCCCCCCTTTAGCGGGGGGGCGGGAGAGACCCAGTACTTC	CASSPPFSGGAGETQYF
14	.	TRBD1	TRBV6-6	TRBJ1-2	TGTGCCAGCAGTTACGGTGGGACAGCCTATGGCTACACCTTC	CASSYGGTAYGYTF
16	.	.	TRBV19	TRBJ1-2	TGTGCCAGTAGTAGACCCGGGACAAGTGCTAACTATGGCTACACCTTC	CASSRPGTSANYGYTF
16	.	TRBD1	TRBV30	TRBJ1-5	TGTGCCCGAGATCCGGGACAGTTTAATAGCAATCAGCCCCAGCATTTT	CARDPGQFNSNQPQHF
14	few	.	TRBV6-1	TRBJ1-5	TGTGCCAGCAGTGGGCAGAATAGCAATCAGCCCCAGCATTTT	CASSGQNSNQPQHF
13	.	.	TRBV30	TRBJ2-7	TGTGCCTGGAGTGTTTATGAGGGTCACGAGCAGTACTTC	CAWSVYEGHEQYF
13	few	.	TRBV2	TRBJ2-7	TGTGCTTTCAAGGAGAAGACGGCATACGAGCAGTACTTC	CAFKEKTAYEQYF
13	once	.	TRBV6-4	TRBJ2-5	TGTGCCAGCGCCAGGGCGGTCGGGGAGACCCAGTACTTC	CASARAVGETQYF
13	.	.	TRBV19	TRBJ2-4	TGTGCCAGTAGTATAGGTAATAGCCGCATTCAGTACTTC	CASSIGNSRIQYF
21	.	TRBD2	TRBV9	TRBJ2-2	TGTGCCAGCAGCCTGCAGCGGGGGAGTACGGGACTAGCGGGCGTCACCGGGGAGCTGTTTTTT	CASSLQRGSTGLAGVTGELFF
13	once	.	TRBV30	TRBJ1-1	TGTGCCTGGAGTCACGAGGGAAACACTGAAGCTTTCTTT	CAWSHEGNTEAFF
14	.	.	TRBV7-6	TRBJ2-7	TGTGCCAGCAGCTTAGATGAGGGCCCCTACGAGCAGTACTTC	CASSLDEGPYEQYF
15	.	.	TRBV11-3	TRBJ2-2	TGTGCCAGCAGCTTATCGGAGGGGCTGACCGGGGAGCTGTTTTTT	CASSLSEGLTGELFF
15	.	.	TRBV11-2	TRBJ1-1	TGTGCCAGCAGCCCAGAGACAGGTTTGAACACTGAAGCTTTCTTT	CASSPETGLNTEAFF
19	.	TRBD2	TRBV5-1	TRBJ2-3	TGCGCCAGCAGCTGGGATCTAGCGGGGGGGCCACCTATCACAGATACGCAGTATTTT	CASSWDLAGGPPITDTQYF